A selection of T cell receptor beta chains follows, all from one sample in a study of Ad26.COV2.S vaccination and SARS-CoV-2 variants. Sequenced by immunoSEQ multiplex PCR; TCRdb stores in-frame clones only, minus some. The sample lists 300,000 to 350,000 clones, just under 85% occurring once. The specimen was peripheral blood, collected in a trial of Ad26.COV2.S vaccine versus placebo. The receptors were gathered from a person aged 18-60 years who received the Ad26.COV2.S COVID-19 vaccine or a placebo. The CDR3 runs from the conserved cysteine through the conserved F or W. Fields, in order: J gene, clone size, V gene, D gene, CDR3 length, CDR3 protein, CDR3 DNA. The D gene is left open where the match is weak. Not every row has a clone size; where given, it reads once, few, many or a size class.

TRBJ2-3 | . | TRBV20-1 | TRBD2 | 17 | CSASPLSSGASTDTQYF | TGCAGTGCTAGTCCCTTGTCGAGCGGGGCTAGCACAGATACGCAGTATTTT
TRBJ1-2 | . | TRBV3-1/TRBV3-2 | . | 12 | CASSQEGAGSDF | TGTGCCAGCAGCCAAGAAGGTGCGGGATCGGACTTC
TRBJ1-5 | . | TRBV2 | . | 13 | CASSDVGSQPQHF | TGTGCCAGCAGTGACGTCGGAAGTCAGCCCCAGCATTTT
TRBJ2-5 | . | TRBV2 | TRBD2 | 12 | CASKTSGETQYF | TGTGCCAGCAAGACTAGCGGGGAGACCCAGTACTTC
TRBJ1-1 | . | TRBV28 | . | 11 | CGYLRGTEAFF | TGTGGGTACTTAAGGGGTACTGAAGCTTTCTTT
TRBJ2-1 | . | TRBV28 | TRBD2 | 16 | CASAGLAARSYNEQFF | TGTGCCAGCGCGGGACTAGCGGCTCGCTCCTACAATGAGCAGTTCTTC
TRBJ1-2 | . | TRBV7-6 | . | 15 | CASSGSSGSYGGYTF | TGTGCCAGCAGCGGATCGTCCGGCTCGTATGGCGGCTACACCTTC
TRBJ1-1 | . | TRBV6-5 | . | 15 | CASSFSRVAGTEAFF | TGTGCCAGCAGTTTCTCACGGGTCGCGGGTACTGAAGCTTTCTTT
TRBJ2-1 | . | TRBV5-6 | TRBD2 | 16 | CASISGLAGEGNEQFF | TGTGCCAGCATCTCGGGACTAGCGGGGGAGGGCAATGAGCAGTTCTTC
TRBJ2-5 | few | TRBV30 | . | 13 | CAWSWTSGETQYF | TGTGCCTGGAGTTGGACCTCGGGGGAGACCCAGTACTTC
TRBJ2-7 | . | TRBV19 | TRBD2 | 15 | CASSQPRTAGGEQYF | TGTGCCAGTAGTCAACCCAGGACCGCGGGGGGAGAGCAGTACTTC
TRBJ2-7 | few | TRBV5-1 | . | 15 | CASSLKQGLHYEQYF | TGCGCCAGCAGCCTTAAACAGGGCTTACACTACGAGCAGTACTTC
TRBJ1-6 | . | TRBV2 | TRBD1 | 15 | CASRLTGRAGSPLHF | TGTGCCAGCAGATTGACAGGGAGAGCGGGTTCACCCCTCCACTTT
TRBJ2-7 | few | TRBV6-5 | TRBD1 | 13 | CASSPDRVYEQYF | TGTGCCAGCAGTCCGGACAGGGTCTACGAGCAGTACTTC
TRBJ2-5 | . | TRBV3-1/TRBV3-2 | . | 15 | CASSQEGYTQETQYF | TGTGCCAGCAGCCAAGAAGGCTATACACAAGAGACCCAGTACTTC
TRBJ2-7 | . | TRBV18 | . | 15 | CASSPQIGGSYEQYF | TGTGCCAGCTCACCGCAGATCGGGGGATCCTACGAGCAGTACTTC
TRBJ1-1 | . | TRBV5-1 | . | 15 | CASSPNQQRNTEAFF | TGCGCCAGCAGCCCAAATCAACAAAGGAACACTGAAGCTTTCTTT
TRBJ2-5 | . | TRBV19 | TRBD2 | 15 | CASRWTSGNQETQYF | TGTGCCAGTAGATGGACTAGCGGGAACCAAGAGACCCAGTACTTC
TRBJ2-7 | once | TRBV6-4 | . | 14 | CASSDSPSSYEQYF | TGTGCCAGCAGTGACAGTCCGAGCTCCTACGAGCAGTACTTC
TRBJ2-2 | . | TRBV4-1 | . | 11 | CATKEHGELFF | TGCGCCACCAAGGAACACGGGGAGCTGTTTTTT
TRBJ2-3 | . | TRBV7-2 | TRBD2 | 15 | CASSILAGAGDTQYF | TGTGCCAGCAGCATACTAGCGGGGGCGGGGGATACGCAGTATTTT
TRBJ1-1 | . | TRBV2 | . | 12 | CASKTDNTEAFF | TGTGCCAGTAAGACAGACAACACTGAAGCTTTCTTT
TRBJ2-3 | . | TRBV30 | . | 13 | CAWSVMGPDTQYF | TGTGCCTGGAGCGTAATGGGCCCAGATACGCAGTATTTT
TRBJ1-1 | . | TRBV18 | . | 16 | CASSPPSGRANTEAFF | TGTGCCAGCTCACCACCATCGGGCAGGGCTAACACTGAAGCTTTCTTT
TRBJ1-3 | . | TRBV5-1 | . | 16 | CASSLEGDPSGNTIYF | TGCGCCAGCAGCCTGGAGGGAGATCCCTCTGGAAACACCATATATTTT
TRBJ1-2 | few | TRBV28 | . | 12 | CASTAEHYGYTF | TGTGCCAGCACCGCAGAACATTATGGCTACACCTTC
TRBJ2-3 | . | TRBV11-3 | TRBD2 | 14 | CASSLGSLAGTQYF | TGTGCCAGCAGCTTAGGTAGTTTAGCGGGGACGCAGTATTTT
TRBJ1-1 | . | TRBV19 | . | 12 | CASSIENFEAFF | TGTGCCAGTAGTATCGAGAACTTCGAAGCTTTCTTT
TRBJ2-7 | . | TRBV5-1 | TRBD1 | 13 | CASRRTGEYEQYF | TGCGCCAGCCGACGAACAGGGGAATACGAGCAGTACTTC
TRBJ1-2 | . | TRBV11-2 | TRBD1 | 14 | CASSPTGLFLGYTF | TGTGCCAGCAGCCCGACAGGGTTGTTTTTGGGCTACACCTTC
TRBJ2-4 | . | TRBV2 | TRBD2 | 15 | CASSETAGMGNIQYF | TGTGCCAGCAGTGAGACAGCGGGGATGGGAAACATTCAGTACTTC
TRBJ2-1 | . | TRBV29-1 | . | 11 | CSVNIPGEQFF | TGCAGCGTTAACATCCCTGGTGAGCAGTTCTTC
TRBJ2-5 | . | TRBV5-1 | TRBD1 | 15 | CASSLGTGSKAAQYF | TGCGCCAGCAGCTTGGGGACAGGCAGTAAGGCGGCCCAGTACTTC
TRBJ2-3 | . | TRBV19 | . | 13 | CASSLWLDNTQYF | TGTGCCAGTAGTCTCTGGCTGGACAATACGCAGTATTTT
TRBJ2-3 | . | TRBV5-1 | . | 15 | CASSYSPGGTDTQYF | TGCGCCAGCAGCTATTCTCCCGGGGGTACGGATACGCAGTATTTT
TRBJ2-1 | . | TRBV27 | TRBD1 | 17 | CASSQTQGQASTGRQFF | TGTGCCAGCAGTCAGACCCAGGGACAGGCATCGACGGGGCGGCAGTTCTTC
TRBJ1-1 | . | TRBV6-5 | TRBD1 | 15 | CASSDPGQGFTEAFF | TGTGCCAGCAGCGATCCGGGACAGGGATTCACTGAAGCTTTCTTT
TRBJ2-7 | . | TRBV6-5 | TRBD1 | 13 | CASRRTGGYEQYF | TGTGCCAGCCGTCGGACAGGGGGATACGAGCAGTACTTC
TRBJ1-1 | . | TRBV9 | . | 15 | CASSVAGRVNTEAFF | TGTGCCAGCAGCGTAGCGGGCAGGGTGAACACTGAAGCTTTCTTT
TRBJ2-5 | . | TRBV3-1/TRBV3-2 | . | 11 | CASSQSGTQYF | TGTGCCAGCAGCCAGTCCGGGACCCAGTACTTC
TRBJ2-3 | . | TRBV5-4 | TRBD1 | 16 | CASSAPGQGGADTQYF | TGTGCCAGCAGCGCCCCGGGACAGGGTGGGGCAGATACGCAGTATTTT
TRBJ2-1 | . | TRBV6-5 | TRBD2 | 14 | CASRTGLAGEWEFF | TGTGCCAGCAGGACGGGACTAGCGGGGGAATGGGAGTTCTTC
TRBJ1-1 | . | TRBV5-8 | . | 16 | CASRTLADPSTTEAFF | TGTGCCAGCAGGACCCTAGCGGACCCTTCCACCACTGAAGCTTTCTTT
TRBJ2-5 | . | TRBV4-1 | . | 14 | CASSQAGVGETQYF | TGCGCCAGCAGCCAAGCGGGGGTCGGGGAGACCCAGTACTTC
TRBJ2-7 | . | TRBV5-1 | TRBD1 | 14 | CASSEGQGGNEQYF | TGCGCCAGCAGCGAAGGACAGGGTGGCAACGAGCAGTACTTC
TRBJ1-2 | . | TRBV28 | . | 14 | CASSLQYSSNGYTF | TGTGCCAGCAGTTTGCAGTATTCGAGTAATGGCTACACCTTC
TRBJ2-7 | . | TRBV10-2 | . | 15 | CASSEEGGAAYEQYF | TGCGCCAGCAGTGAGGAGGGGGGAGCAGCCTACGAGCAGTACTTC
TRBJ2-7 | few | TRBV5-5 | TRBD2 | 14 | CASSLLGGGYEQYF | TGTGCCAGCAGCCTGCTCGGGGGGGGCTACGAGCAGTACTTC
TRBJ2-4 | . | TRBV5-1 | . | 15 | CASSLGQLAKNIQYF | TGCGCCAGCAGCCTCGGACAGCTAGCCAAAAACATTCAGTACTTC
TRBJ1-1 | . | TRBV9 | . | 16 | CASSVGRVRVNTEAFF | TGTGCCAGCAGCGTAGGTCGAGTCAGGGTTAACACTGAAGCTTTCTTT
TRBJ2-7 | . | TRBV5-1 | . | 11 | CASSLDREQYF | TGCGCCAGCAGCTTGGACAGGGAGCAGTACTTC
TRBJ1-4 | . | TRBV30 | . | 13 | CAWSARVNEKLFF | TGTGCCTGGAGTGCCAGGGTTAATGAAAAACTGTTTTTT
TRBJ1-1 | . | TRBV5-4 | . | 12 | CASSFMDTEAFF | TGTGCCAGCAGCTTTATGGACACTGAAGCTTTCTTT
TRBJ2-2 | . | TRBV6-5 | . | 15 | CASSYLTGITGELFF | TGTGCCAGCAGTTACCTTACGGGGATCACCGGGGAGCTGTTTTTT